The entry below gives a single T cell receptor beta chain sequence along with its context. Which antigen it targets is not known. Base qualities are not at hand, and no much larger clone is one base apart. The data derive from a study of OX40 agonist ivuxolimab in advanced cancers. A note on the overall study: Ivuxolimab was an agonistic, fully human IgG2 monoclonal antibody directed against OX40 (CD134), a costimulatory receptor. In the dose-escalation cohort, around four fifths of patients were male, and the mean age was around 60 years, with a range of roughly 20 to 79. Of the roughly 50 dose-escalation patients, hepatocellular carcinoma was present in around 20, melanoma in roughly 15, renal cell carcinoma in 9 and head and neck cancer in 9. Partial responses occurred in three dose-escalation patients, of whom one had hepatocellular carcinoma and two had cutaneous melanoma. The monotherapy dose-escalation portion (N of about 50 patients) of the phase I ivuxolimab trial is reported in the paper. The purpose of peripheral TCRbeta sequencing was to test whether ivuxolimab changed TCR sequence diversity and led to clonal T-cell expansion. Intravenous ivuxolimab was administered to patients every 2 weeks at six dose levels: 0.01, 0.1, 0.3, 1.5, 3 and 10 mg/kg. Prior anti-PD-1, anti-PD-L1 or anti-CTLA-4 therapy was permitted, and 35% to 40% of dose-escalation patients had received checkpoint inhibitors. Study-wide findings and limitations: In partial responders in the 0.1-3.0 mg/kg groups, normalized peripheral clonal expansion was found to be among the lowest, especially among CD8+ T cells. Clonal expansion of both CD4+ and CD8+ blood T cells was observed from baseline to week 6 at doses 0.1 to 3.0 mg/kg. Low levels of normalized T-cell clonal expansion were also seen in some nonresponding patients. After ivuxolimab, more expanded clones were found on average in CD8+ T cells than in CD4+ T cells. Antigen specificity was not determined for the clonally expanded peripheral T cells.

Patients with a history of autoimmune disease or receiving systemic immunosuppression were excluded from the trial. Peripheral blood for TCR sequencing was collected from all dose cohorts at baseline, on cycle 4 day 1, and on cycle 7 day 1. Samples were obtained from an open-label, multicenter, first-in-human phase I dose-escalation trial of ivuxolimab. Adults with locally advanced or metastatic melanoma, renal cell carcinoma, hepatocellular carcinoma or head and neck squamous cell carcinoma were enrolled in the trial. Before TCR sequencing, CD4+ T cells and CD8+ T cells from peripheral blood were sorted into separate populations. For CDR1 and CDR2, the germline V gene lists MDHEN and SYDVKM. The CDR3 holds 15 amino acids from the cysteine to the phenylalanine. The read is trimmed to its CDR3 DNA, 45 bases read in frame from base 1. The junction shows trimming of 5 bases on V and 4 bases on J, plus 14 bases between the germline ends.

For sequencing of the TCRbeta CDR3 region, genomic DNA was extracted from the sorted cells. The immunoSEQ Assay was used to sequence the TCRbeta CDR3 regions. TCRdb re-hosts the immuneACCESS table, in-frame sequences only. Its copies lack some clones; in the studies checked, an unresolved V gene accounts for under half of them, and the cause for the rest is not known. This sample lists tens of thousands of clones; around 84% were detected once. Around 2.4% of the sample is in the top ten clones. The sequence came from an adult with an advanced solid tumor such as melanoma, head and neck, liver or kidney cancer. This material consisted of CD4+ or CD8+ T cells sorted from blood, taken in a trial of the OX40 agonist ivuxolimab. This sequence uses TRBV28 and TRBJ2-2; a confident D gene designation cannot be given. The CDR3 region has the sequence CASSPLAGFTGELFF. The nucleotides read TGTGCCAGCAGTCCCCTCGCAGGATTCACCGGGGAGCTGTTTTTT.